These 26 T cell receptor beta chains were sequenced from one sample in a study of T cell changes during pregnancy in multiple sclerosis. Here immunoSEQ multiplex PCR was the method, and the copy in TCRdb shows in-frame clones only, minus some. Of some 100,000 clones listed, around 92% are singletons. This sample comprised peripheral blood, obtained in the second trimester of pregnancy. The receptors here all came from a female donor with multiple sclerosis, enrolled in a pregnancy study.

This clone was detected only once. The V gene is TRBV19, the J gene TRBJ1-5, with D perhaps matching TRBD1 (6 bases). This CDR3 is built from 16 residues. The V end was cut by 4 bases, the J end by 0 bases, with 13 bases between. The germline gives CDR1 LNHDA, CDR2 SQIVND (reference sequence). The CDR3 region is CASSTWTENSNQPQHF. The DNA of the CDR3 is TGTGCCAGTAGTACCTGGACAGAGAATAGCAATCAGCCCCAGCATTTT. Full variable domain (missing parts from reference TRBV19 and TRBJ1-5): DGGITQSPKYLFRKEGQNVTLSCEQNLNHDAMYWYRQDPGQGLRLIYYSQIVNDFQKGDIAEGYSVSREKKESFPLTVTSAQKNPTAFYLCASSTWTENSNQPQHFGDGTRLSIL.

This sequence joins TRBV2 and TRBJ2-7; D remains ambiguous. This CDR3 region has 12 residues. Trimming took off 3 bases at V and 3 bases at J, with 6 bases between the two ends. The germline V gene encodes CDR1 SNHLY and CDR2 FYNNEI. CDR3 residues: CASSEEFYEQYF. CDR3 nucleotides: TGTGCCAGCAGTGAGGAGTTCTACGAGCAGTACTTC.

The CDR3 here is CASSETGVGIQYF. Here the CDR3 DNA reads TGTGCCAGCAGCGAAACAGGGGTGGGCATTCAGTACTTC. The rearrangement links TRBV5-4 to TRBJ2-4; 7 positions match TRBD1. The V gene end was trimmed by 4 bases and the J gene end by 9 bases; junction bases not matched to a gene: 7. Per the germline V gene, CDR1 is SGHNT and CDR2 is YYREEE (reference sequence). The CDR3 runs to 13 residues.

The rearrangement joins TRBV28 to TRBJ1-2; D uncertain. Trimming removed 4 bases from V and 6 bases from J, with 18 bases in between. The CDR3 runs 15 residues. Germline assignment: CDR1 MDHEN and CDR2 SYDVKM. CDR3 region: CASSSLISAPDGYTF. In DNA form, the CDR3 reads TGTGCCAGCAGTTCCCTTATATCCGCTCCAGATGGCTACACCTTC.

The chain employs TRBV29-1 and TRBJ2-4; D perhaps matches TRBD2 (5 bases). The CDR3 spans 14 residues. The V end lost 7 bases, the J end lost 6 bases, and 19 bases lay between the germline ends. Germline V gene sequence: CDR1 SQVTM, CDR2 ANQGSEA. Here the CDR3 reads CSAASAGRINIQYF. CDR3 in DNA: TGCAGCGCCGCCTCGGCGGGCCGGATAAACATTCAGTACTTC. The complete variable domain, with remaining parts taken from reference TRBV29-1 and TRBJ2-4, reads SAVISQKPSRDICQRGTSLTIQCQVDSQVTMMFWYRQQPGQSLTLIATANQGSEATYESGFVIDKFPISRPNLTFSTLTVSNMSPEDSSIYLCSAASAGRINIQYFGAGTRLSVL.

This clone was observed a single time. J is TRBJ1-1 and V is TRBV19, with D possibly being TRBD1 (6 bases). CDR1 and CDR2 (germline): LNHDA, SQIVND (reference sequence). This CDR3 is built from 11 residues. Trimming took 3 bases from V and 8 from J, leaving 7 bases between them. The chain's CDR3 is CASSITGEAFF. The CDR3 region has the DNA TGTGCCAGTAGTATTACAGGGGAAGCTTTCTTT.

Points on this clone: One junction end disagrees with the germline gene, perhaps due to a read error. V is TRBV9 and J is TRBJ2-1; 8 positions match TRBD1. Germline CDR1 reads SGDLS; CDR2 reads YYNGEE. The length of the CDR3 is 15 residues. CDR3 loop: CASSSSGQAYNEQFF. As DNA, the CDR3 is TGTGCCAGCAGCTCTTCGGGACAGGCCTATAATGAGCAGTTCTTC.

This clone showed up just once. The V call is TRBV2, the J call TRBJ1-5; D remains unclear. Germline V gene sequence: CDR1 SNHLY, CDR2 FYNNEI. V lost 10 bases to trimming and J lost 3 bases, with 13 bases between them. This CDR3 spans 13 amino acids. CDR3 region: CATARAVNQPQHF. The CDR3 DNA sequence: TGTGCCACAGCGAGGGCCGTCAATCAGCCCCAGCATTTT. Using reference TRBV2 and TRBJ1-5 for the parts outside the CDR3, the full variable domain is EPEVTQTPSHQVTQMGQEVILRCVPISNHLYFYWYRQILGQKVEFLVSFYNNEISEKSEIFDDQFSVERPDGSNFTLKIRSTKLEDSAMYFCATARAVNQPQHFGDGTRLSIL.

V and J are TRBV7-9 and TRBJ2-5; D is unclear. V was pared by 1 base and J by 3 bases, with 6 bases between. The CDR3 covers 13 residues. Looked up from germline, CDR1 is SEHNR and CDR2 is FQNEAQ (reference sequence). CDR3 nucleotides: TGTGCCAGCAGCTTAGGGCTGGAAGAGACCCAGTACTTC. Translating it yields CASSLGLEETQYF.

The chain joins TRBV11-2 to TRBJ2-1; 8 positions match TRBD2. The CDR3 has 18 residues. With 1 base clipped from V and 7 bases from J, the junction kept 15 bases outside the gene matches. Looked up from germline, CDR1 is SGHAT and CDR2 is FQNNGV. CDR3 coding DNA: TGTGCCAGCAGCTTAGTAGCCAAAACTAGCGGTTGGGGAAATGAGCAGTTCTTC. Translating it yields CASSLVAKTSGWGNEQFF.

The chain carries TRBV7-8 and TRBJ1-2, with a possible D match to TRBD1 (6 bases). Deletions cut 4 bases from V and 3 bases from J, with 9 bases between. The CDR3 sequence is 13 residues long. Germline V gene lookup returns CDR1 SGHVS and CDR2 FQNEAQ. The CDR3 nucleotides are TGTGCCAGCAGCTCCGGGACACACTATGGCTACACCTTC. Protein: CASSSGTHYGYTF.

This chain links TRBV7-8 with TRBJ1-5; D perhaps matches TRBD1 (6 bases). Germline V gene data show CDR1 as SGHVS and CDR2 as FQNEAQ. V gave up 2 bases and J gave up 5 bases, with 16 bases separating them. This CDR3 is 16 amino acids long. CDR3 DNA sequence: TGTGCCAGCAGCTTACGAACAGGGCTGGTGGATCAGCCCCAGCATTTT. The encoded protein is CASSLRTGLVDQPQHF.

The V and J genes are TRBV30 and TRBJ1-1; D ambiguous. This CDR3 region has 10 residues. V was pared by 6 bases and J by 12 bases, with 14 bases between. Germline V gene sequence: CDR1 GTSNPN, CDR2 SVGIG (reference sequence). The CDR3 sequence: CACQQSLSFF. The CDR3 DNA sequence: TGTGCCTGCCAACAAAGTCTCTCTTTCTTT. The variable domain in full, completed from reference TRBV30 and TRBJ1-1, reads SQTIHQWPATLVQPVGSPLSLECTVEGTSNPNLYWYRQAAGRGLQLLFYSVGIGQISSEVPQNLSASRPQDRQFILSSKKLLLSDSGFYLCACQQSLSFFGQGTRLTVV.

The chain uses TRBV19 and TRBJ1-5; 7 nucleotides match TRBD1. This CDR3 is built from 14 residues. Germline values: CDR1 LNHDA, CDR2 SQIVND (reference sequence). The V and J ends lost 3 bases and 2 bases, in that order; junction bases with no gene match: 1. This chain's CDR3 is CASSITGGNQPQHF. In DNA, the CDR3 is TGTGCCAGTAGTATCACAGGGGGCAATCAGCCCCAGCATTTT.

CDR3 bases: TGTGCCAGCAGCCGCCTGGGAGGGCTGGAGGATGAGCAGTTCTTC. It encodes CASSRLGGLEDEQFF. The chain is built from TRBV4-2 and TRBJ2-1; TRBD2 matches 7 bases. V lost 4 bases, J lost 8 bases, and 11 bases stayed unmatched. In germline, CDR1 is LGHNA, CDR2 YNFKEQ. The CDR3 loop spans 15 amino acids.

This chain connects TRBV7-8 to TRBJ2-7; 7 positions agree with TRBD1. The CDR3 loop spans 13 amino acids. CDR1 and CDR2 from the germline V gene are SGHVS and FQNEAQ. After removal of 7 bases from V and 7 bases from J, the junction contained 10 bases not matched to a gene. DNA for the CDR3: TGTGCCAGCATGAGGACAGGCAGGGGGGAGCAGTACTTC. It yields the protein CASMRTGRGEQYF.

The chain couples TRBV7-2 to TRBJ2-7, with 8 bases matching TRBD2. This CDR3 contains 14 residues. Trimming at V came to 7 bases and at J to 7 bases, leaving 12 bases not matched to a gene. Germline lookup yields CDR1 SGHTA and CDR2 FQGNSA. The CDR3 region is CASTPNSGGREQYF. The CDR3 nucleotides are TGTGCCAGCACCCCAAACTCGGGCGGGAGGGAGCAGTACTTC. Combining the CDR3 with reference TRBV7-2 and TRBJ2-7 gives the whole variable domain GAGVSQSPSNKVTEKGKDVELRCDPISGHTALYWYRQSLGQGLEFLIYFQGNSAPDKSGLPSDRFSAERTGGSVSTLTIQRTQQEDSAVYLCASTPNSGGREQYFGPGTRLTVT.

V is TRBV10-3 and J is TRBJ2-3; TRBD1 matches 8 bases. The CDR3 covers 15 residues. Germline V gives CDR1 ENHRY, CDR2 SYGVKD. V lost 7 bases, J lost 0 bases, and 6 bases stayed unmatched. CDR3 protein: CAIKGQGTSTDTQYF. CDR3 bases: TGTGCCATCAAAGGACAGGGCACTAGCACAGATACGCAGTATTTT.

J is TRBJ2-1 and V is TRBV2, with D perhaps matching TRBD2 (5 bases). The CDR3 runs to 13 residues. V lost 3 bases to trimming and J lost 10 bases, with 13 bases between them. Germline V gene data show CDR1 as SNHLY and CDR2 as FYNNEI. CDR3 in amino acids: CASSDSPRREQFF. Here the CDR3 DNA reads TGTGCCAGCAGTGACAGCCCGAGGAGGGAGCAGTTCTTC.

The genes are TRBV7-2 and TRBJ1-1, with 9 nucleotides matching TRBD1. Germline values: CDR1 SGHTA, CDR2 FQGNSA. This CDR3 is built from 14 residues. After removal of 5 bases from V and 5 bases from J, the junction contained 6 bases not matched to a gene. The CDR3 nucleotides are TGTGCCAGCAGCCCTTACAGGGGGCAGACTGAAGCTTTCTTT. Residues: CASSPYRGQTEAFF.

The V gene is TRBV7-2, the J gene TRBJ1-2; D is unclear. Looked up from germline, CDR1 is SGHTA and CDR2 is FQGNSA. The V gene lost 3 bases and the J gene lost 2 bases, with 10 bases spanning the gap. The CDR3 sequence is 14 residues long. The CDR3, as DNA: TGTGCCAGCAGCTTTCCCAACATCAACTATGGCTACACCTTC. Translation: CASSFPNINYGYTF. The full variable domain, with the rest looked up from reference TRBV7-2 and TRBJ1-2, is GAGVSQSPSNKVTEKGKDVELRCDPISGHTALYWYRQSLGQGLEFLIYFQGNSAPDKSGLPSDRFSAERTGGSVSTLTIQRTQQEDSAVYLCASSFPNINYGYTFGSGTRLTVV.

V gene TRBV5-1 combines with J gene TRBJ2-5, with 9 bases lining up with TRBD1. V lost 5 bases to trimming and J lost 5 bases; unmatched junction nucleotides: 7. This CDR3 region has 14 residues. Germline V gene data show CDR1 as SGHRS and CDR2 as YFSETQ. For the CDR3, the DNA is TGCGCCAGCAGGACAGGGGGTGTCTTGGAGACCCAGTACTTC. This sequence encodes CASRTGGVLETQYF. The full variable domain, in which reference TRBV5-1 and TRBJ2-5 provide the parts outside the CDR3, is KAGVTQTPRYLIKTRGQQVTLSCSPISGHRSVSWYQQTPGQGLQFLFEYFSETQRNKGNFPGRFSGRQFSNSRSEMNVSTLELGDSALYLCASRTGGVLETQYFGPGTRLLVL.

This chain uses TRBV28 with TRBJ2-7; 7 bases align to TRBD1. CDR3 length equals 14 residues. Germline trimming cut 5 bases from V and 3 bases from J; bases unmatched to any gene: 7. The germline V gene has CDR1 MDHEN and CDR2 SYDVKM. The chain's CDR3 is CASSAPDRDYEQYF. The CDR3 coding sequence is TGTGCCAGCAGTGCCCCCGACAGGGACTACGAGCAGTACTTC.

This clone was observed once. The rearrangement links TRBV7-2 to TRBJ2-3; 10 nucleotides agree with TRBD2. The length of the CDR3 is 14 residues. With 5 bases clipped from V and 11 bases from J, the junction kept 10 bases outside the gene matches. The germline V gene has CDR1 SGHTA and CDR2 FQGNSA. This chain's CDR3 is CASSQTSSGSWQYF. In nucleotides, the CDR3 is TGTGCCAGCAGCCAAACGTCTAGCGGGAGTTGGCAGTATTTT. The complete variable domain, with remaining parts taken from reference TRBV7-2 and TRBJ2-3, reads GAGVSQSPSNKVTEKGKDVELRCDPISGHTALYWYRQSLGQGLEFLIYFQGNSAPDKSGLPSDRFSAERTGGSVSTLTIQRTQQEDSAVYLCASSQTSSGSWQYFGPGTRLTVL.

J is TRBJ2-1 and V is TRBV11-2; 8 bases map to TRBD2. The CDR3 covers 14 residues. CDR1 is SGHAT, CDR2 FQNNGV, per germline. J was trimmed by 5 bases and V by 7 bases; bases with no gene match: 7. In nucleotides, the CDR3 is TGTGCCAGCAAGCGGGAGCTCAGAAACAATGAGCAGTTCTTC. Translation gives CASKRELRNNEQFF.

The rearrangement links TRBV7-9 to TRBJ2-5, with D perhaps TRBD2 (6 bases). The V gene lost 5 bases and the J gene lost 5 bases, with 30 bases spanning the gap. The CDR3 sequence is 19 residues long. CDR1 is SEHNR and CDR2 is FQNEAQ in the germline V gene (reference sequence). The DNA for the CDR3 is TGTGCCAGCAGCCATCGGCCCAGCATTCCCGGCGGGGAATCGGAGACCCAGTACTTC. Translating gives CASSHRPSIPGGESETQYF.